This is a list of T cell receptor beta chains from one sample in a study of blood T cell repertoires in COVID-19. Assay used: immunoSEQ multiplex PCR; TCRdb lists only in-frame clones, some missing. This table holds some 150,000 clones, more than 70% found once. Specimen: PBMCs or T cells enriched from blood (not recorded which). The receptor set was obtained from a woman between 45 and 60 years old in a cohort exposed to, infected with or recovered from COVID-19 (not recorded which). The CDR3 runs from the conserved cysteine through the conserved F or W. D genes are given only for firm matches. Expanded clones are given a class, and other clones once, few, many or no size at all.

J gene,V gene,D gene,clone size,CDR3 DNA,CDR3 protein
TRBJ2-7,TRBV5-4,TRBD2,-,TGTGCCAGCAGCTTGGCGGGAGGGCCTATTACTTTAAGGGAGCAGTACTTC,CASSLAGGPITLREQYF
TRBJ2-5,TRBV5-1,-,-,TGCGCCAGCAGCTTGGATCTCGGGGATGAGACCCAGTACTTC,CASSLDLGDETQYF
TRBJ2-7,TRBV10-2,-,few,TGCGCCAGCCAAAGGTTGCGGGAAATCGGCGAGCAGTACTTC,CASQRLREIGEQYF
TRBJ2-3,TRBV30,-,-,TGTGCCTGGAGTGTAATACTCACAGATACGCAGTATTTT,CAWSVILTDTQYF
TRBJ1-1,TRBV7-9,-,-,TGTGCCAGCAGCGCACCCCAGGGCCCCAACACTGAAGCTTTCTTT,CASSAPQGPNTEAFF
TRBJ1-4,TRBV2,TRBD1,-,TGTGCCAGCAACCGGGACAGGGCGGAAAAACTGTTTTTT,CASNRDRAEKLFF
TRBJ2-7,TRBV11-2,-,-,TGTGCCAGCAGCGTATCCCTGAGCGAGCAGTACTTC,CASSVSLSEQYF
TRBJ2-2,TRBV6-5,TRBD1,-,TGTGCCAGCAGAGTGACAGGGCTTTACACCGGGGAGCTGTTTTTT,CASRVTGLYTGELFF
TRBJ1-1,TRBV2,-,-,TGTGCCACTACTTACTACACTGAAGCTTTCTTT,CATTYYTEAFF
TRBJ1-2,TRBV11-2,-,-,TGTGCCAGCAGCTTAGGGACAGAGTATGGCTACACCTTC,CASSLGTEYGYTF
TRBJ2-3,TRBV9,TRBD2,once,TGTGCCAGCAGCGTCTTCGGGGGGAGCACAGATACGCAGTATTTT,CASSVFGGSTDTQYF
TRBJ1-2,TRBV9,-,-,TGTGCCAGCAGCGTTGGGTCTAGTGGGAGCTATGGCTACACCTTC,CASSVGSSGSYGYTF
TRBJ1-1,TRBV30,-,-,TGTGCCTGGAGTGATAGACAGGAAGCTTTCTTT,CAWSDRQEAFF
TRBJ1-2,TRBV25-1,-,-,TGTGCCAGCAGTGTGAGCTTTGGCTACACCTTC,CASSVSFGYTF
TRBJ2-3,TRBV10-3,-,few,TGTGCCGTCAATTCAGGTAGCACAGATACGCAGTATTTT,CAVNSGSTDTQYF
TRBJ2-1,TRBV2,TRBD1,-,TGTGCCAGCAGTGGCCGGGACAGGGTAAACAATGAGCAGTTCTTC,CASSGRDRVNNEQFF
TRBJ1-2,TRBV7-3,-,-,TGTGCCAGCAGCTCTCCCTTGTTGGGGGGTGGCTACACCTTC,CASSSPLLGGGYTF
TRBJ1-5,TRBV19,-,-,TGTGCCAGTAGCCAGACTGAGCAACAGCCCCAGCATTTT,CASSQTEQQPQHF
TRBJ2-7,TRBV19,TRBD1,-,TGTGCCAGTAGCCACAGAGTGGGACAGGTCGGAGGCTACGAGCAGTACTTC,CASSHRVGQVGGYEQYF
TRBJ2-1,TRBV19,TRBD1,-,TGTGCCAGTAGCGCCGGGACAGGGGGCCAAGGTGAGCAGTTCTTC,CASSAGTGGQGEQFF
TRBJ2-5,TRBV7-8,TRBD2,-,TGTGCCAGCAGCCAGCCTAGCGGGGGGGGTTCCGCGACCCAGTACTTC,CASSQPSGGGSATQYF
TRBJ1-5,TRBV5-6,-,-,TGTGCCAGCAGCTTTTCACAGGAAGCTTTCGGTCAGCCCCAGCATTTT,CASSFSQEAFGQPQHF
TRBJ2-7,TRBV6-5,TRBD2,-,TGTGCCAGCACCCCGAAATGGGGGGGTGAGCAGTACTTC,CASTPKWGGEQYF
TRBJ2-7,TRBV4-1,TRBD1,-,TGCGCCAGCAGCCATGACAGGGATTACGAGCAGTACTTC,CASSHDRDYEQYF
TRBJ2-4,TRBV10-1,-,-,TGCGCCAGCAGTGAACACAGGTGGGTGGTAGTCAAAAACATTCAGTACTTC,CASSEHRWVVVKNIQYF
TRBJ1-4,TRBV3-1/TRBV3-2,-,once,TGTGCCAGCAGCTTGCGCAGGGGAACTAATGAAAAACTGTTTTTT,CASSLRRGTNEKLFF
TRBJ2-2,TRBV5-8,TRBD2,once,TGTGCCAGCAGCCTGTGGACTAGCGGGTCAAGCAGGGACACCGGGGAGCTGTTTTTT,CASSLWTSGSSRDTGELFF
TRBJ2-1,TRBV10-3,-,-,TGTGCCATCAGTGAGTCGACCCTCCTAGGGCAGTTCTTC,CAISESTLLGQFF
TRBJ2-7,TRBV24-1,TRBD2,-,TGTGCCACCAGTGACCGCGGGAGGGACGAGCAGTACTTC,CATSDRGRDEQYF
TRBJ1-4,TRBV2,-,-,TGTGCCAGCAGAGAGGGTGCGAATGAAAAACTGTTTTTT,CASREGANEKLFF
TRBJ2-7,TRBV19,TRBD2,-,TGTGCCAGTAGCTCCGGAGGTCTAGCGGGGGGGCCAAGCTACGAGCAGTACTTC,CASSSGGLAGGPSYEQYF
TRBJ1-2,TRBV18,TRBD1,-,TGTGCCAGCTCACCCCTGGGGACAGGGGAAGGCTACACCTTC,CASSPLGTGEGYTF
TRBJ2-7,TRBV18,TRBD2,-,TGTGCCAGCTCACCAAAAGCGGGGAGTAGCTCCTACGAGCAGTACTTC,CASSPKAGSSSYEQYF
TRBJ2-1,TRBV30,-,-,TGTGCCTCGTCACAATACAATGAGCAGTTCTTC,CASSQYNEQFF
TRBJ2-1,TRBV27,-,-,TGTGCCAGCAGTTTAGCCGGGGGCTCCTACAATGAGCAGTTCTTC,CASSLAGGSYNEQFF
TRBJ2-3,TRBV11-1,TRBD1,-,TGTGCCAGCGGCCGGGACAGGGCTAGCACAGATACGCAGTATTTT,CASGRDRASTDTQYF
TRBJ1-5,TRBV28,TRBD1,-,TGTGCCAGCGGGGTGACAGGGATCAATCAGCCCCAGCATTTT,CASGVTGINQPQHF
TRBJ2-1,TRBV10-1,-,-,TGCGCCAGCAGTGAGTCTGAGGGACTGATATACAATGAGCAGTTCTTC,CASSESEGLIYNEQFF
TRBJ1-2,TRBV3-1/TRBV3-2,-,-,TGTGCCAGCAGCCAAGCCGGGAACTATGGCTACACCTTC,CASSQAGNYGYTF
TRBJ1-5,TRBV6-5,TRBD1,-,TGTGCCAGCAGAGTTGACAGGGTAAGGCAGCCCCAGCATTTT,CASRVDRVRQPQHF
TRBJ1-1,TRBV10-3,-,-,TGTGCCATCACCGGGGGAGGACCTGAAGCTTTCTTT,CAITGGGPEAFF
TRBJ1-1,TRBV29-1,TRBD1,-,TGCAGCGCCTACGACAGGGGGAACACTGAAGCTTTCTTT,CSAYDRGNTEAFF
TRBJ1-2,TRBV7-2,TRBD1,-,TGTGCCAGCAGCCAAAGACAGGGAACGGCTAACTATGGCTACACCTTC,CASSQRQGTANYGYTF
TRBJ1-1,TRBV9,TRBD1,-,TGTGCCAGCAGCTACGGACAGGGGGCGGGTAACACTGAAGCTTTCTTT,CASSYGQGAGNTEAFF
TRBJ2-1,TRBV7-2,TRBD2,-,TGTGCCAGCAGCTTAGGCGGGGGGGCCTACAATGAGCAGTTCTTC,CASSLGGGAYNEQFF
TRBJ1-3,TRBV10-1,-,-,TGCGCCAGCAGTGCCGCCAGAACCTCTGGAAACACCATATATTTT,CASSAARTSGNTIYF
TRBJ2-1,TRBV11-3,TRBD2,once,TGTGCCAGCAGCTCAGTAGCGGGAGCGGATGAGCAGTTCTTC,CASSSVAGADEQFF
TRBJ2-3,TRBV7-8,TRBD2,-,TGTGCCAGCAGCTTGGTCTTAGCGGGGGGGCCAGCGGAGAGCACAGATACGCAGTATTTT,CASSLVLAGGPAESTDTQYF
TRBJ1-1,TRBV9,-,-,TGTGCCAGCAGCGTAGTTAGTAGAACTGAAGCTTTCTTT,CASSVVSRTEAFF
TRBJ2-3,TRBV25-1,-,-,TGTGCCAGCAGTGAATCTAGGGGTAGGACAGATACGCAGTATTTT,CASSESRGRTDTQYF
TRBJ2-2,TRBV7-2,TRBD1,-,TGTGCCAGCAGCTTACAGGGGGCAAACACCGGGGAGCTGTTTTTT,CASSLQGANTGELFF
TRBJ2-3,TRBV24-1,TRBD2,once,TGTGCCACCAGTGATTCCGGGACTAGCGGGAGAACCGGAGTGACAGATACGCAGTATTTT,CATSDSGTSGRTGVTDTQYF
TRBJ1-1,TRBV6-5,-,-,TGTGCCAGCAGTCCGGGGTCAGGGAACACTGAAGCTTTCTTT,CASSPGSGNTEAFF
TRBJ2-1,TRBV6-2/TRBV6-3,-,-,TGTGCCAGCAGCCCTACGGCCCGACAGGCGAGCAATGAGCAGTTCTTC,CASSPTARQASNEQFF
TRBJ1-2,TRBV18,-,-,TGTGCCAGCTCACCATGGCGGCAGAACTATGGCTACACCTTC,CASSPWRQNYGYTF
TRBJ1-1,TRBV24-1,TRBD1,once,TGTGCCACCGCTAGCTCCGGGACAGGGGGGTTGAACACTGAAGCTTTCTTT,CATASSGTGGLNTEAFF
TRBJ1-5,TRBV18,-,-,TGTGCCAGCTCACCGCGGGCAGACAATCAGCCCCAGCATTTT,CASSPRADNQPQHF
TRBJ2-1,TRBV6-1,TRBD2,-,TGTGCCAGCAGTGGTACAGAACCTAGCGGGAGCGGCTACAATGAGCAGTTCTTC,CASSGTEPSGSGYNEQFF
TRBJ2-1,TRBV5-6,TRBD2,-,TGTGCCAGCAGCTTGGGCGGGAGTCCCTACAATGAGCAGTTCTTC,CASSLGGSPYNEQFF
TRBJ1-6,TRBV6-5,TRBD1,-,TGTGCCAGCAGACTTGACAGGGCCTATAATTCACCCCTCCACTTT,CASRLDRAYNSPLHF